There are a few counts of the clone carrying this T cell receptor beta chain. These data are taken from a study of T-cell reconstitution after alpha-beta-depleted transplantation in children. The TCRbeta library incorporated unique molecular identifiers. TCRdb independently ran MiXCR on the PCR reads; one entry per CDR3 protein. The sample holds some 340,000 distinct CDR3 sequences, about a tenth seen once. This CDR3 is built from 15 residues. The germline gives CDR1 SQVTM, CDR2 ANQGSEA. Losses at the gene ends were 3 bases for V and 4 bases for J; bases not matched to a gene: 5. The source was PBMCs from the stem cell graft donor, collected from the stem cell graft. This chain uses TRBV29-1 with TRBJ2-1; 11 bases map to TRBD2. This sequence was found in a human donor who donated a stem cell graft to a child with acute lymphoblastic leukemia. The CDR3 sequence: CSVEMGLAAYNEQFF. The CDR3 DNA reads as TGCAGCGTTGAGATGGGACTAGCGGCTTACAATGAGCAGTTCTTC.